The 4 T cell receptor beta chains listed next were all sequenced from one sample in a study of CD8 T cells in Susac syndrome. RNA was extracted with the RNeasy kit, and a quantity of about 0.45 to 1 ug was reverse transcribed using random hexamers. TCRdb called the immunoSEQ multiplex PCR reads again in MiXCR, with one record for every CDR3 protein. The profile shows about 140,000 distinct CDR3 sequences, over 90% of them singletons. Sequencing was carried out using CD4+ T cells from PBMCs. Source of these receptors: a human donor with Susac syndrome.

This chain links TRBV2 with TRBJ2-1; the D gene is possibly TRBD2 (5 bases). The CDR3 spans 16 residues. Deletions cut 4 bases from V and 0 bases from J, with 13 bases between. CDR1 and CDR2 from the germline V gene are SNHLY and FYNNEI. CDR3 in amino acids: CASSAERDPSYNEQFF. CDR3 nucleotides: TGTGCCAGCAGTGCGGAGAGGGATCCCTCCTACAATGAGCAGTTCTTC.

The CDR3 sequence: CASSPWTSGSVKQYF. The CDR3 coding sequence is TGTGCCAGCAGCCCCTGGACTAGCGGGAGTGTCAAGCAGTACTTC. This sequence joins TRBV13 and TRBJ2-7; 13 bases agree with TRBD2. The ends lost 5 bases at V and 8 bases at J; junction bases unmatched: 9. Germline CDR1 and CDR2: PRHDT and FYEKMQ (reference sequence). CDR3 length: 15 amino acids.

The rearrangement joins TRBV9 to TRBJ2-3; D is unclear. V lost 0 bases and J lost 5, with 7 bases in between. The CDR3 loop spans 13 amino acids. Per the germline V gene, CDR1 is SGDLS and CDR2 is YYNGEE. Here the CDR3 reads CASSVGLKDTQYF. CDR3 in DNA: TGTGCCAGCAGCGTAGGACTGAAAGATACGCAGTATTTT.

The V call is TRBV5-6, the J call TRBJ1-1, with a tentative D call TRBD1 (6 bases). V dropped 1 base and J dropped 2 bases, with 15 bases sitting between them. The germline V gene encodes CDR1 SGHDT and CDR2 YYEEEE. The CDR3 extends over 16 amino acids. The CDR3 here is CASSLFRAGANTEAFF. CDR3 in DNA: TGTGCCAGCAGCTTGTTCCGGGCAGGGGCCAACACTGAAGCTTTCTTT.